The text below deals with one TCR beta chain. This record belongs to a study of T cells in Graves' hyperthyroidism and ophthalmopathy. Trimming stripped 2 bases from V and 3 bases from J, with 13 bases between. Germline V gene lookup returns CDR1 MDHEN and CDR2 SYDVKM. The CDR3 sequence is 15 residues long. Amplified TCR beta CDR3 regions came from RNA transcripts. A first-round RT-PCR of the TCR CDR3 used the HTBI primer set. TCRdb independently ran MiXCR on the multiplex PCR reads; one entry per CDR3 protein. The table includes about 640,000 distinct CDR3 sequences, about 20% detected once. This sequence originates from a man aged 30-40 years with Graves' ophthalmopathy. The V gene is TRBV28, the J gene TRBJ2-5; maybe TRBD2 (6 bases). Input material: blood. CDR3 nucleotide sequence: TGTGCCAGCAGTTTAGCAGGGACGGGGGAAGAGACCCAGTACTTC. Amino acids: CASSLAGTGEETQYF.